This passage covers 23 T cell receptor beta chains from one sample sequenced in a study of blood T cells in healthy people across ages. A sample-barcoded 5' primer and a J-beta primer mix were used in a second PCR of roughly 7 to 11 cycles. TCRdb ran MiXCR on the 5' RACE reads and lists one entry per CDR3 protein. The table shows about a million distinct CDR3 sequences, with roughly half occurring only once. The sample taken for sequencing was blood. The receptors were sampled from a woman aged 60 to 75 in good health.

The chain links TRBV24-1 to TRBJ2-3, with 8 nucleotides matching TRBD1. Germline CDR1 reads KGHDR; CDR2 reads SFDVKD. V lost 4 bases to trimming and J lost 4 bases; unmatched junction nucleotides: 12. The CDR3 contains 17 residues. The CDR3, as DNA: TGTGCCACCAGTGACAATCAAGGACAGGGTCTTGCAGATACGCAGTATTTT. It is translated as CATSDNQGQGLADTQYF.

The gene calls are TRBV27 and TRBJ1-5; TRBD1 agrees at 7 bases. CDR1 and CDR2 (germline): MNHEY, SMNVEV (reference sequence). The CDR3 length is 17 residues. Trimming at V came to 6 bases and at J to 0 bases, leaving 11 bases not matched to a gene. This CDR3 reads CASSRERDRNSNQPQHF. The DNA of the CDR3 is TGTGCCAGCAGCAGAGAGCGGGACAGAAATAGCAATCAGCCCCAGCATTTT.

This chain's CDR3 is CASSLDLAGGLGTDTQYF. The CDR3 DNA is TGTGCCAGCAGCTTAGACCTCGCGGGAGGATTGGGCACAGATACGCAGTATTTT. The V gene is TRBV7-2, the J gene TRBJ2-3, with 8 bases aligning to TRBD2. The CDR3 contains 18 residues. CDR1 is SGHTA and CDR2 is FQGNSA in the germline V gene. V lost 1 base to trimming and J lost 1 base; unmatched junction nucleotides: 10.

A few counts support this clonotype. The chain links TRBV7-2 to TRBJ2-3; 14 positions agree with TRBD2. Germline V gene sequence: CDR1 SGHTA, CDR2 FQGNSA. V was clipped by 5 bases and J by 8 bases; unmatched bases: 6. CDR3 length: 15 amino acids. The CDR3 loop reads CASSISTSGRGTQYF. The CDR3 region has the DNA TGTGCCAGCAGCATCTCGACTAGCGGGAGGGGTACGCAGTATTTT. Variable domain in full (rest from reference TRBV7-2 and TRBJ2-3): GAGVSQSPSNKVTEKGKDVELRCDPISGHTALYWYRQSLGQGLEFLIYFQGNSAPDKSGLPSDRFSAERTGGSVSTLTIQRTQQEDSAVYLCASSISTSGRGTQYFGPGTRLTVL.

V and J are TRBV27 and TRBJ1-1, with 8 bases identical to TRBD1. Germline V gives CDR1 MNHEY, CDR2 SMNVEV (reference sequence). CDR3 length: 14 residues. With V trimmed by 6 bases and J by 1 base, 4 bases remained unmatched. The CDR3 nucleotides read TGTGCCAGCAGACGAGGGACAGGGAACACTGAAGCTTTCTTT. Encoded protein: CASRRGTGNTEAFF.

A remark on this clonotype: A read error is possible here, since a much larger clone lies one base away. The gene calls are TRBV21-1 and TRBJ2-3; TRBD2 is the table's D call and was not checked against the DNA. TRBV21-1 is a known pseudogene. The length of the CDR3 is 16 residues. CDR3 nucleotide sequence: TGTGCCAGCAGCGCTATTGCTCTCTCGGCCCCAGATACGCAGTATTTT. It codes for CASSAIALSAPDTQYF.

This clonotype showed up just a few times. The chain has TRBV6-1 and TRBJ2-7; 12 bases are shared with TRBD2. The CDR3 is 15 amino acids. V dropped 6 bases and J dropped 4; count of bases not matched to a gene: 7. The germline V gene encodes CDR1 MNHNS and CDR2 SASEGT. For the CDR3, the DNA is TGTGCCAGCAGCTCCCTAGCGGGAGGGGGGTACGAGCAGTACTTC. It codes for CASSSLAGGGYEQYF.

CDR3: CAISPRGVNNEQFF. The DNA of the CDR3 is TGTGCCATCAGCCCCCGCGGGGTTAACAATGAGCAGTTCTTC. V is TRBV10-3 and J is TRBJ2-1; tentatively, D is TRBD2 (6 bases). Trimming cost V 6 bases and J 5 bases, with 14 bases left between them. This CDR3 comprises 14 residues. CDR1 is ENHRY, CDR2 SYGVKD, per germline.

The V and J genes are TRBV4-1 and TRBJ2-5; D is perhaps TRBD2 (5 bases). The J call may be faulty, since TRBJ2-7 better matches the DNA end. The CDR3 totals 14 residues. Per germline, CDR1 MGHRA and CDR2 YSYEKL. CDR3 coding DNA: TGCGCCAGCAGCCGACCTACTAGAAGCTACGAGCAGTACTTC. It specifies CASSRPTRSYEQYF.

With respect to this clonotype: This may be a read error, as it is one base from a much larger clone. The gene calls are TRBV20-1 and TRBJ2-1; a weak D match, TRBD2 (6 bases). The CDR3 covers 11 residues. Germline CDR1 and CDR2: DFQATT and SNEGSKA (reference sequence). V lost 5 bases, J lost 8 bases, and 10 bases lay in between. In DNA, the CDR3 is TGCAGTGCTCCTAGCGTCGATGAGCAGTTCTTC. Translation gives CSAPSVDEQFF.

The V call is TRBV20-1, the J call TRBJ2-1; maybe TRBD1 (5 bases). The CDR3 runs to 14 residues. Germline V gene sequence: CDR1 DFQATT, CDR2 SNEGSKA (reference sequence). V was pared by 6 bases and J by 5 bases, with 17 bases between. CDR3 amino acids: CSAPGQGFNNEQFF. CDR3 nucleotide sequence: TGCAGTGCCCCGGGCCAGGGTTTTAACAATGAGCAGTTCTTC.

The CDR3 DNA follows: TGTGCCAGCCTCCGTTCCAGCACAGATACGCAGTATTTT. Protein sequence: CASLRSSTDTQYF. The chain employs TRBV27 and TRBJ2-3; no firm D call. V lost 8 bases and J lost 0, with 9 bases in between. CDR1 is MNHEY, CDR2 SMNVEV, per germline (reference sequence). The CDR3 contains 13 residues.

The V and J genes are TRBV20-1 and TRBJ2-3; D ambiguous. The germline V gene has CDR1 DFQATT and CDR2 SNEGSKA (reference sequence). V gave up 0 bases and J gave up 2 bases, with 18 bases separating them. The CDR3 is 17 amino acids. The CDR3 nucleotides read TGCAGTGCTAGAGATTTTGCGGCAGGCCTCTTCACAGATACGCAGTATTTT. It translates to CSARDFAAGLFTDTQYF.

This clonotype was detected a few times. The rearrangement joins TRBV20-1 to TRBJ2-3; tentatively, D is TRBD1 (6 bases). The germline V and J ends were trimmed by 0 bases and 6 bases, with 19 bases remaining between them. The V gene's germline CDR1 is DFQATT and CDR2 SNEGSKA (reference sequence). The CDR3 sequence is 16 residues long. DNA for the CDR3: TGCAGTGCTAGAGATCAGGGGTCCTCGCGCAGGGATACGCAGTATTTT. Amino acids: CSARDQGSSRRDTQYF.

This clonotype was counted between two and nine times. The chain employs TRBV20-1 and TRBJ2-7, with 7 bases aligning to TRBD1. The V gene end was trimmed by 6 bases and the J gene end by 2 bases; junction bases not matched to a gene: 16. Per the germline V gene, CDR1 is DFQATT and CDR2 is SNEGSKA (reference sequence). The CDR3 is 16 amino acids. The CDR3 nucleotides read TGCAGTGCCAACCCTATAGACAGGGACGGACCCTACGAGCAGTACTTC. Protein: CSANPIDRDGPYEQYF.

The chain couples TRBV6-5 to TRBJ2-1; D remains unclear. The CDR3 covers 15 residues. V lost 6 bases and J lost 0, with 12 bases in between. CDR1 and CDR2 (germline): MNHEY, SVGAGI. The CDR3 DNA sequence: TGTGCCAGCAGCCTTAAGTCCTACTCCTACAATGAGCAGTTCTTC. Translation: CASSLKSYSYNEQFF.

The CDR3 sequence: CASSREGGYGYTF. CDR3 nucleotide sequence: TGTGCCAGCAGCAGGGAAGGGGGTTATGGCTACACCTTC. This chain uses TRBV2 with TRBJ1-2, with D perhaps TRBD1 (6 bases). In germline, CDR1 is SNHLY, CDR2 FYNNEI. Trimming cost V 6 bases and J 5 bases, with 13 bases left between them. This CDR3 contains 13 residues.

The chain couples TRBV27 to TRBJ2-6; D perhaps matches TRBD1 (6 bases). Trimming took 3 bases from V and 3 from J, leaving 9 bases between them. Germline values: CDR1 MNHEY, CDR2 SMNVEV (reference sequence). CDR3 length: 15 amino acids. CDR3 sequence: CASSFTGYGANVLTF. The CDR3, as DNA: TGTGCCAGCAGTTTCACAGGGTATGGGGCCAACGTCCTGACTTTC.

V usage is TRBV21-1 and J usage is TRBJ2-7. TRBV21-1 is tagged as a pseudogene. This CDR3 has 14 amino acids. The CDR3 nucleotides read TGTGCCAGCAATTGTCGGGTCAGCTCCTACGAGCAGTACTTC. It yields the protein CASNCRVSSYEQYF.

This clonotype was counted a few times. J is TRBJ2-4 and V is TRBV7-2, with 7 bases identical to TRBD2. The germline V gene encodes CDR1 SGHTA and CDR2 FQGNSA. Trimming removed 6 bases from V and 3 bases from J; junction bases left unmatched: 5. The CDR3 loop spans 14 amino acids. CDR3 sequence reads: CASSYGGSKNIQYF. The CDR3 DNA reads as TGTGCCAGCAGTTACGGGGGGAGCAAAAACATTCAGTACTTC.

The chain carries TRBV27 and TRBJ2-4; tentative D call: TRBD2 (5 bases). This CDR3 region has 14 residues. V lost 2 bases and J 13 bases, leaving 18 bases between the germline ends. CDR1 and CDR2 from the germline V gene are MNHEY and SMNVEV (reference sequence). The CDR3 nucleotides read TGTGCCAGCAGTTTAAGCGGCCAAAACTATGAGCAGTACTTC. Protein sequence: CASSLSGQNYEQYF.

This chain connects TRBV10-3 to TRBJ2-7; tentative D call: TRBD1 (5 bases). Per the germline V gene, CDR1 is ENHRY and CDR2 is SYGVKD. This CDR3 region has 13 residues. Trimming shortened V by 8 bases and J by 3 bases, and 14 bases separated the two germline ends. In DNA form, the CDR3 reads TGTGCCATCTCCGGGCAGGGCGACTACGAGCAGTACTTC. Translating it yields CAISGQGDYEQYF.

This chain uses TRBV9 with TRBJ2-1, with TRBD1 matching over 11 bases. Germline CDR1 is SGDLS and CDR2 is YYNGEE. Unmatched junction bases numbered 5, after V lost 0 bases and J lost 15 bases. The CDR3 is made up of 13 amino acids. CDR3 sequence (DNA): TGTGCCAGCAGCGTAGTTGGGACAGGGGGGCTGTTCTTC. Its protein is CASSVVGTGGLFF.